This is a list of T cell receptor beta chains from one sample in a study of cytomegalovirus exposure and HLA in healthy donors. The method was immunoSEQ multiplex PCR; TCRdb's version includes in-frame clones alone and lacks a portion of them. The sample yields approximately 170,000 clones, over 80% seen once. Sequenced sample: PBMCs. The receptor source for this set is a woman aged 50 to 60 in good health and CMV-seropositive. The CDR3 runs from the conserved cysteine through the conserved F or W. Each record gives: D gene, CDR3 length, V gene, clone size, J gene, CDR3 DNA, CDR3 protein. A D gene is named only where the DNA matches it firmly. Not every row has a clone size; where given, it reads once, few, many or a size class.

D: TRBD2
length: 18
V: TRBV7-3
size: few
J: TRBJ2-1
DNA: TGTGCCAGCAGCTCGGGGTGGGCGGCTAGCGGGATCCACAATGAGCAGTTCTTC
CDR3: CASSSGWAASGIHNEQFF

D: -
length: 16
V: TRBV10-3
size: -
J: TRBJ2-5
DNA: TGTGCCATCAGTGAGTCGACGGACTCGGCGGGGGAGACCCAGTACTTC
CDR3: CAISESTDSAGETQYF

D: -
length: 15
V: TRBV6-1
size: -
J: TRBJ2-1
DNA: TGTGCCAGCAGTGAACCGGCGGGGCCTTACAATGAGCAGTTCTTC
CDR3: CASSEPAGPYNEQFF

D: TRBD2
length: 17
V: TRBV5-1
size: -
J: TRBJ2-7
DNA: TGCGCCAGCAGCGCCGGGACTAGCGGGAGAGGGCCCTACGAGCAGTACTTC
CDR3: CASSAGTSGRGPYEQYF

D: TRBD1
length: 12
V: TRBV29-1
size: -
J: TRBJ1-2
DNA: TGCAGCGCAGGACAGGGGCAATATGGCTACACCTTC
CDR3: CSAGQGQYGYTF

D: -
length: 17
V: TRBV4-2
size: -
J: TRBJ1-1
DNA: TGTGCCAGCAGCCCTGGGGCGGCAGGGAAGGGTGGCACTGAAGCTTTCTTT
CDR3: CASSPGAAGKGGTEAFF

D: TRBD1
length: 17
V: TRBV19
size: -
J: TRBJ1-3
DNA: TGTGCCAGTAGCGCCACAGGGGGACTGAGCTCTGGAAACACCATATATTTT
CDR3: CASSATGGLSSGNTIYF

D: TRBD2
length: 15
V: TRBV27
size: -
J: TRBJ2-1
DNA: TGTGCCAGCAGTTCAGGGACTAGCGGCTACAATGAGCAGTTCTTC
CDR3: CASSSGTSGYNEQFF

D: TRBD2
length: 18
V: TRBV5-4
size: -
J: TRBJ2-5
DNA: TGTGCCAGCAGCCCGGAGGCTAGCGGGGGGAGGTTACGAGAGACCCAGTACTTC
CDR3: CASSPEASGGRLRETQYF

D: -
length: 17
V: TRBV5-1
size: -
J: TRBJ2-3
DNA: TGCGCCAGCAGCTTGGTAGTGGGTCGGCAGGGCACAGATACGCAGTATTTT
CDR3: CASSLVVGRQGTDTQYF

D: TRBD1
length: 15
V: TRBV19
size: -
J: TRBJ1-5
DNA: TGTGCCAGTAGTCAGGGACAGCATACCAATCAGCCCCAGCATTTT
CDR3: CASSQGQHTNQPQHF

D: -
length: 15
V: TRBV18
size: -
J: TRBJ1-1
DNA: TGTGCCAGCTCATCAACATATTCAGGGGACACTGAAGCTTTCTTT
CDR3: CASSSTYSGDTEAFF

D: -
length: 11
V: TRBV20-1
size: -
J: TRBJ1-4
DNA: TGCAGTCTGGAGCGGGGTGAAAAACTGTTTTTT
CDR3: CSLERGEKLFF

D: TRBD1
length: 14
V: TRBV30
size: -
J: TRBJ1-1
DNA: TGTGCCTGGAGTATAGGGACAGGGGACACTGAAGCTTTCTTT
CDR3: CAWSIGTGDTEAFF

D: TRBD1
length: 14
V: TRBV25-1
size: -
J: TRBJ1-2
DNA: TGTGCCAGCAGTCTCCCCGGGACAGGGGATGGCTACACCTTC
CDR3: CASSLPGTGDGYTF